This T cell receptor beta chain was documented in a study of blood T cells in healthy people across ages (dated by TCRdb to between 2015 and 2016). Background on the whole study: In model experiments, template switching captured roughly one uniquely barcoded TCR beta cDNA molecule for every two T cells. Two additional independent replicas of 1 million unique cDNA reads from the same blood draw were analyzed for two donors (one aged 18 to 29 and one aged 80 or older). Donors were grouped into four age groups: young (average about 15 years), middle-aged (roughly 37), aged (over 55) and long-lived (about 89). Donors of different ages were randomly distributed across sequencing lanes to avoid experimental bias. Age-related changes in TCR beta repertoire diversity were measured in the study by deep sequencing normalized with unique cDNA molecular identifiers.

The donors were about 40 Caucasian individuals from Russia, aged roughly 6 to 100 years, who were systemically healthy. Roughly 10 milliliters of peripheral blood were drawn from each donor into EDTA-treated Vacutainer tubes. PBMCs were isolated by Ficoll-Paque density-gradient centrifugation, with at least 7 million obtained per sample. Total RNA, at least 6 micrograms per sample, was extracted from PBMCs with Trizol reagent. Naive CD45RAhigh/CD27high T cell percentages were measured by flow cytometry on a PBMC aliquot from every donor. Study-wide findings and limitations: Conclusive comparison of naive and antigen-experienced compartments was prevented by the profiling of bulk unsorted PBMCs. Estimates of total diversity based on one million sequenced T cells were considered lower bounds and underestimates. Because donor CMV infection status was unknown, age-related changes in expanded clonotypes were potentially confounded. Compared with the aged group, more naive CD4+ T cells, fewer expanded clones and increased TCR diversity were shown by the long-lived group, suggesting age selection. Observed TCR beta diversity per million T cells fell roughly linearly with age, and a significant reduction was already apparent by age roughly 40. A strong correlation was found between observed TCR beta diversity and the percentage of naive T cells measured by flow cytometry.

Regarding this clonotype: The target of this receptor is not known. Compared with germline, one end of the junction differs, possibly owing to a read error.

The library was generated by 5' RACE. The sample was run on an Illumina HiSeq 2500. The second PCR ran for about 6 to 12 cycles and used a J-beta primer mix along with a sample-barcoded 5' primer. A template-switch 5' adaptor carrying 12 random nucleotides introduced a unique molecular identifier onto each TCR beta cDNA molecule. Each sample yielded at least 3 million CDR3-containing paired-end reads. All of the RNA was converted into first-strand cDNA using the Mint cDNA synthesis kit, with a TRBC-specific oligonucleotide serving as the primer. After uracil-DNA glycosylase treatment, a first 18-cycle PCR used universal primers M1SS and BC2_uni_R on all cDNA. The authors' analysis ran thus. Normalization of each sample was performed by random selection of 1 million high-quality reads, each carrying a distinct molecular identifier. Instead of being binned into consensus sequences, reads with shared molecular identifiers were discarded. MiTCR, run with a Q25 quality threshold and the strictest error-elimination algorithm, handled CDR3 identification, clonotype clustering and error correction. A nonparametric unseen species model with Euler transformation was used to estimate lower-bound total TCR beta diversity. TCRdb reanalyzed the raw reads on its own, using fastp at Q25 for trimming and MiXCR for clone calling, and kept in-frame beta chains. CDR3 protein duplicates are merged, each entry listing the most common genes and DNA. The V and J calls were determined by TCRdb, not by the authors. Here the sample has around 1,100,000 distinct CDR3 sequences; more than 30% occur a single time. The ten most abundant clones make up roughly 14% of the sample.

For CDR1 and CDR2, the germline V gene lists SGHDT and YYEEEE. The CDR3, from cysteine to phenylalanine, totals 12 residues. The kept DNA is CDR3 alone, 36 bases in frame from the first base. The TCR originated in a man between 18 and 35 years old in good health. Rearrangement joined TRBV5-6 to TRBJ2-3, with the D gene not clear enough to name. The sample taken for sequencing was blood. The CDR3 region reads CASSFSVNTRYF. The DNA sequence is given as TGTGCCAGCAGCTTTTCGGTGAATACGCGGTATTTT.